The T cell receptor (beta chain) under discussion was sequenced for a study of shared clonotypes between healthy human individuals. V lost 1 base to trimming and J lost 7 bases, with 17 bases between them. The CDR3 has 16 residues. The germline CDR1 and CDR2 sequences are SGHVS and FNYEAQ. Profiling relied on immunoSEQ multiplex PCR, and the TCRdb table lists in-frame clones only, not all of them. The sample lists nearly 1 million clones, 76% occurring once. The origin of this receptor is a man aged 18 to 35 in good health. The chain has TRBV7-6 and TRBJ2-4, with D maybe TRBD1 (7 bases). The specimen was memory CD4+ T cells sorted from blood. As to subset: CD45RA-negative fraction. The CDR3 coding sequence is TGTGCCAGCAGCTTAGGGACAGGTGGCGGAGGGAACATTCAGTACTTC. Protein sequence: CASSLGTGGGGNIQYF.